The source of this TCR beta chain is a study of blood T cell repertoires in COVID-19. At the level of the study: The origin of the acute and convalescent COVID-19 samples was the United States, Italy and Spain. The cDNA or gDNA used as material had been derived from T cells, B-cell-depleted T cells, or PBMCs.

The germline CDR1 and CDR2 sequences are MGHRA and YSYEKL. V dropped 0 bases and J dropped 10 bases, with 7 bases sitting between them. This CDR3 region has 13 residues. Per the original methods: Reference gene primers were amplified, and this amplification served to estimate nucleated cell counts. Sequenced by immunoSEQ multiplex PCR; TCRdb stores in-frame clones only, minus some. That table gives V, J and clone size, and the DNA gave D and trimming. The table lists roughly 160,000 clones, around 85% of them singletons. The V call is TRBV4-1, the J call TRBJ1-6; D is undetermined. The sequencing sample was made of peripheral blood. The origin of this receptor is a man older than 75 with COVID-19, enrolled during active disease. The CDR3 DNA reads as TGCGCCAGCAGCCAAGAACCGGGGTCACCCCTCCACTTT. It specifies CASSQEPGSPLHF.